What follows describes a single T cell receptor beta chain. In the original processing: Reference gene primers were amplified, and this amplification served to estimate nucleated cell counts. Sequencing used immunoSEQ multiplex PCR; TCRdb keeps in-frame clones, though not all of them. V and J calls and clone size are copied from that table; D and trimming were computed from the DNA. The table has roughly 68,000 clones, roughly 87% seen once. These data come from a study of blood T cell repertoires in COVID-19. Across the whole study: The United States, Italy and Spain supplied acute and convalescent COVID-19 samples.

The CDR3 sequence is 15 residues long. Unmatched junction bases numbered 2, after V lost 1 base and J lost 1 base. Per germline, CDR1 SGHTA and CDR2 FQGNSA. The sample comprised peripheral blood. This rearrangement joins TRBV7-2 to TRBJ1-1; 8 bases are a match to TRBD1. The clonotype comes from a man aged 45 to 65 with active COVID-19. The CDR3 bases are TGTGCCAGCAGCTTAGGTGGGACAGGGAACACTGAAGCTTTCTTT. This translates into CASSLGGTGNTEAFF.